This T cell receptor (beta chain) was obtained from a study of somatic mutations in cytotoxic T cells in rheumatoid arthritis. Assay used: immunoSEQ multiplex PCR; TCRdb lists only in-frame clones, some missing. The table lists about 5,000 clones, around nine tenths of them singletons. The CDR3 totals 14 residues. CDR1 and CDR2 from the germline V gene are SNHLY and FYNNEI. With 8 bases removed from V and 8 bases from J, the gap between germline ends came to 19 bases. The TCR originated in a woman between 50 and 59 years old with rheumatoid arthritis. The chain uses TRBV2 and TRBJ2-1; no definite D call. What was sequenced was CD8+ T cells sorted from blood. CDR3 in amino acids: CASVPAPLSDEQFF. CDR3 nucleotide sequence: TGTGCCAGCGTCCCGGCCCCGCTAAGCGATGAGCAGTTCTTC.